These T cell receptor beta chains were read from a single sample in a study of blood T cells in healthy people across ages. TCRdb reprocessed the 5' RACE reads with MiXCR, giving one entry per CDR3 protein. Of more than 500,000 distinct CDR3 sequences listed, about 25% were seen once; the top ten hold about 18%. Sequencing used blood. Receptors were obtained from a woman in her seventies in good health. Each CDR3 is given with its conserved first and last residue. The D gene is left open where the match is weak. Clone sizes are given selectively: once, few, many, or a class where the clone is expanded.

TRBV7-2	NA	many	TRBJ2-3	TGTGCCAGCAGCTTATACCGTGGGGGGACAGATACGCAGTATTTT	CASSLYRGGTDTQYF
TRBV7-2	NA	few	TRBJ1-1	TGTGCCAGCAGCTTAGAGACAGGAGGAGGGACTGAAGCTTTCTTT	CASSLETGGGTEAFF
TRBV20-1	TRBD2	NA	TRBJ2-5	TGCAGTGCTAGCCAAGCGGGGGAACAAGAGGCCCAGTACTTC	CSASQAGEQEAQYF
TRBV30	TRBD1	few	TRBJ1-3	TGTACCTGGACGGGACAGGTCCTCTCTGGAAACACCATATATTTT	CTWTGQVLSGNTIYF
TRBV11-2	NA	few	TRBJ2-7	TGTGCCAGCAGCTCCCGGGGCAGGGAGGTGAACGAGCAGTACTTC	CASSSRGREVNEQYF
TRBV12-3/TRBV12-4	TRBD1	few	TRBJ2-5	TGTGCCAGCAGCTTCCGGCCAGGGGGCGCGAGGGAGCAGTACTTC	CASSFRPGGAREQYF
TRBV30	TRBD1	NA	TRBJ1-2	TGTGCCTGGAGCAGGGACAGGGTAGGCTACACCTTC	CAWSRDRVGYTF
TRBV12-5	NA	few	TRBJ1-5	TGTGCTAGTGGTTTGTCGTTGGACCGGCCCCAGCATTTT	CASGLSLDRPQHF
TRBV27	TRBD1	few	TRBJ2-7	TGTGCCAGCAGCTTTGACAGGGGAAGCCTCTACGAGCAGTACTTC	CASSFDRGSLYEQYF
TRBV7-2	NA	few	TRBJ2-1	TGTGCCAGCAGCCCCCCGGCGGATGAGCAGTTCTTC	CASSPPADEQFF
TRBV7-2	NA	NA	TRBJ2-3	TGTGCCAGCAGCTTAAGCGGCGGGGTTGGCGGTACGCAGTATTTT	CASSLSGGVGGTQYF
TRBV20-1	NA	NA	TRBJ2-2	TGCAGTGCTCGGGACTTTACGAACACCGGGGAGCTGTTTTTT	CSARDFTNTGELFF
TRBV7-2	NA	NA	TRBJ2-5	TGTGCCGGCACCGAAGGAGTGACTAGGTTAGGGACCCAGTACTTC	CAGTEGVTRLGTQYF
TRBV12-3/TRBV12-4	NA	NA	TRBJ1-4	TGTGCCAGCAGCCAAGGCGGTTCGGATGAAAAACTGTTTTTT	CASSQGGSDEKLFF
TRBV5-1	TRBD1	few	TRBJ2-7	TGCGCCAGCAGCAGATCGGGACAGGGTATTGGCGAGCAGTACTTC	CASSRSGQGIGEQYF
TRBV7-2	NA	NA	TRBJ2-1	TGTGCCAGCAGCTTGAGCCGAGGGAAGTTCTTC	CASSLSRGKFF
TRBV30	NA	NA	TRBJ1-4	TGTGCCTGGAGTGTGATGGCAGGGACTAATGAAAAACTGTTTTTT	CAWSVMAGTNEKLFF
TRBV20-1	TRBD2	NA	TRBJ2-1	TGCAGTGCGCCCAGACTAGCACATGAGCAGTTCTTC	CSAPRLAHEQFF
TRBV27	NA	few	TRBJ2-1	TGTGCCAGCAGTTTATGGCAGGGGTCCCCCTCCCATAAGCAGTTCTTC	CASSLWQGSPSHKQFF
TRBV6-2/TRBV6-3	TRBD1	few	TRBJ2-7	TGTGCCAGCAGTTACTCCACGACCTGGACAGGTGGAGAGCAGTACTTC	CASSYSTTWTGGEQYF
TRBV20-1	NA	many	TRBJ2-4	TGCAGTGCTAGAGCTCTAGGGTTAGCCAAAAACATTCAGTACTTC	CSARALGLAKNIQYF
TRBV6-2/TRBV6-3	NA	few	TRBJ2-5	TGTGCCAGCAGCCACCTACAGGGGACTCTACAAGAGACCCAGTACTTC	CASSHLQGTLQETQYF
TRBV5-1	NA	NA	TRBJ2-5	TGCGCCAGCAAAACGGCGAGGGGGGAAGAGACCCAGTACTTC	CASKTARGEETQYF
TRBV6-4	TRBD2	NA	TRBJ2-3	TGTGCCAGCAGTGACTTCGGGGGGTACACAGATACGCAGTATTTT	CASSDFGGYTDTQYF
TRBV5-6	TRBD1	few	TRBJ2-7	TGTGCCAGCAGCTGGGGACAGAGGACAGGGGCCGAGCAGTACTTC	CASSWGQRTGAEQYF
TRBV10-3	TRBD2	NA	TRBJ2-1	TGTGCCATCAGTGAGTCGAGGCGGGGGGGCGATAATGAGCAGTTCTTC	CAISESRRGGDNEQFF
TRBV6-1	NA	NA	TRBJ1-6	TGTGCCAGCACGTTCGAGGGTTCGGGAAATTCACCCCTCCACTTT	CASTFEGSGNSPLHF
TRBV24-1	NA	NA	TRBJ2-7	TGTGCCACCAGTGAACCAGCCTACGAGCAGTACTTC	CATSEPAYEQYF
TRBV7-9	TRBD2	NA	TRBJ2-1	TGTGCCAGCAGCTTAGACGGGGGGGCAGTGAATGAGCAGTTCTTC	CASSLDGGAVNEQFF
TRBV12-3/TRBV12-4	NA	few	TRBJ2-5	TGTGCCAGCAGTTTAGTAGGGACGGCAAAAGAGACCCAGTACTTC	CASSLVGTAKETQYF
TRBV19	NA	NA	TRBJ1-5	TGTGCCAGTAGTATAGTTCCCAGGGCCGTCAGCAATCAGCCCCAGCATTTT	CASSIVPRAVSNQPQHF
TRBV21-1	NA	NA	TRBJ2-7	TGTGCCAGCAGAAGCGGAGACTGGAGCTCCTACGAGCAGTACTTC	CASRSGDWSSYEQYF
TRBV7-2	NA	NA	TRBJ1-2	TGTGCCAGCAGCTTATCCCCTAGAGGTGGCTACACCTTC	CASSLSPRGGYTF
TRBV6-5	NA	NA	TRBJ2-3	TGTGCCAGCAGTTTGGAGGGGGTTAGTGTGGGAGATACGCAGTATTTT	CASSLEGVSVGDTQYF
TRBV7-2	NA	NA	TRBJ2-5	TGTGCCAGCAGCTTATATGAGGGGGGAGAGACCCAGTACTTC	CASSLYEGGETQYF
TRBV3-1	NA	few	TRBJ2-5	TGTGCCAGCAGCCAAGAATCCGCGGACTTAGAGACCCAGTACTTC	CASSQESADLETQYF
TRBV12-3/TRBV12-4	NA	NA	TRBJ1-2	TGTGCCAGCAGTTATGCAGTAGGGGGCTACACCTTC	CASSYAVGGYTF
TRBV2	NA	NA	TRBJ1-5	TGTGCCAGCAGTGAAGTCAAGACCTTTCCGGATTTTCATCAGCCCCAGCATTTT	CASSEVKTFPDFHQPQHF
TRBV6-1	TRBD1	NA	TRBJ1-1	TGTGCCAGCACCGAGGACAGGGGGAACACTGAAGCTTTCTTT	CASTEDRGNTEAFF
TRBV7-8	NA	few	TRBJ2-5	TGTGCCAGCAGCTCCAACTCGCAGACAGGAGAGACCCAGTACTTC	CASSSNSQTGETQYF
TRBV28	NA	few	TRBJ1-2	TGTGCCAGCAGCTCACAGGGATTCAACTATGGCTACACCTTC	CASSSQGFNYGYTF
TRBV20-1	TRBD2	few	TRBJ2-1	TGCAGTGCTAGGGCCCTAGCGGGGGCCTCCTACAATGAGCAGTTCTTC	CSARALAGASYNEQFF
TRBV20-1	TRBD1	NA	TRBJ2-7	TGCAGTGCTAATTCCGGGACAGGGATTTGGAACGAGCAGTACTTC	CSANSGTGIWNEQYF
TRBV20-1	TRBD1	NA	TRBJ2-3	TGCAGTGCTAGAGCCCGGGACAGGGCCCCTACGCAGTATTTT	CSARARDRAPTQYF
TRBV2	NA	few	TRBJ1-4	TGTGCCAGCAGCTTGGAGTCAGGGGTTGAAAAACTGTTTTTT	CASSLESGVEKLFF
TRBV20-1	NA	few	TRBJ2-5	TGCAGTGCCTTCACCGAGGTTGATCGAGAGACCCAGTACTTC	CSAFTEVDRETQYF
TRBV12-3/TRBV12-4	TRBD2	few	TRBJ2-1	TGTGCCAGCAGTCCCACTAGCGGGGGGGCCTGGAATGAGCAGTTCTTC	CASSPTSGGAWNEQFF
TRBV20-1	TRBD1	NA	TRBJ2-1	TGCAGTGCTAGAGAACAGGGGGCGTTTTACAATGAGCAGTTCTTC	CSAREQGAFYNEQFF
TRBV20-1	NA	few	TRBJ2-5	TGCAGTGCCCGCGGTGAGGAGACCCAGTACTTC	CSARGEETQYF